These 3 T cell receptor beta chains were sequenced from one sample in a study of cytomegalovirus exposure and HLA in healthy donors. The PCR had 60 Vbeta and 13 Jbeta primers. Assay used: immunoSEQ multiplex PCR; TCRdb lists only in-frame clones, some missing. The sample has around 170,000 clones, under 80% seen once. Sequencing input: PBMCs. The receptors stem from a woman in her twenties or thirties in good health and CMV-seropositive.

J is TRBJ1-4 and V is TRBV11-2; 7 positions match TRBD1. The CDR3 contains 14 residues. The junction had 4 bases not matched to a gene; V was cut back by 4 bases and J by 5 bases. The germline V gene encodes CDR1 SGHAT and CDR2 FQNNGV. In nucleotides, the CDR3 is TGTGCCAGCAGCTCGACAGGGTTCAATGAAAAACTGTTTTTT. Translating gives CASSSTGFNEKLFF.

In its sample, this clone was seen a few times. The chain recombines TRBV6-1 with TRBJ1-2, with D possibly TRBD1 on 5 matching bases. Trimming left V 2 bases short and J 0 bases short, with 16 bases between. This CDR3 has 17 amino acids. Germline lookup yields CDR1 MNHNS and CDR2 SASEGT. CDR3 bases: TGTGCCAGCAGTGAACTGGGCAGGGCGTCAGCTAACTATGGCTACACCTTC. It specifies CASSELGRASANYGYTF.

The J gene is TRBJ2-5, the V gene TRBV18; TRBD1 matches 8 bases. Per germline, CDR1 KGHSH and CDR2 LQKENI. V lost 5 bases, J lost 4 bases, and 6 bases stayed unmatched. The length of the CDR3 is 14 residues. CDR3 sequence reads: CASSATGVRETQYF. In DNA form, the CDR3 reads TGTGCCAGCTCAGCGACAGGGGTTAGAGAGACCCAGTACTTC.